Listed here are 6 T cell receptor beta chains from one sample, sequenced in a study of TET2 disruption in CD19-targeted CAR T cells. The treatment denotes: autologous CTL019 cells: CD19 CAR with 4-1BB and CD3 zeta domains. Libraries were prepared by immunoSEQ multiplex PCR; TCRdb keeps only in-frame clonotypes and omits some of them. The sample holds 25,000 or so clones. No cognate antigen is known for these TCRs. Specimen: CD8- CAR+ T cells sorted from cultured blood T cells, collected for CD19 CAR T cell therapy. Subset: CD8-negative CAR-positive T cells from the infusion product. These receptors were collected from a man aged 70-80 years with chronic lymphocytic leukemia.

Points on this clone: The missing CDR3 end, 3 residues past where the read stops, is filled in from the germline J gene. Other nucleotide sequences in the sample specify the same CDR3. The genes are TRBV7-9 and TRBJ1-2; maybe TRBD1 (6 bases). This CDR3 has 13 residues. Looked up from germline, CDR1 is SEHNR and CDR2 is FQNEAQ (reference sequence). Incomplete CDR3 DNA: TGTGCCAGCAGCCCCAGGGGTCCAGATACC. It codes for CASSPRGPDT. The full CDR3 protein reads CASSPRGPDTYTF.

About this clone: The CDR3 is cut off 3 residues early in the read; its end comes from the germline J gene. V gene TRBV14 combines with J gene TRBJ2-7; no definite D call. Trimming removed 4 bases at V and 0 bases at J, with 13 bases between. Germline V gene lookup returns CDR1 SGHDN and CDR2 FVKESK. The CDR3 is made up of 15 amino acids. The CDR3 DNA, read in part, is TGTGCCAGCAGCCCAACTACACTAATCTCCTACGAG. Amino acids: CASSPTTLISYE. The full CDR3 is CASSPTTLISYEQYF.

As for this clone: Read coverage stops 3 residues before the CDR3 terminus; the germline J gene supplies the remainder. The chain couples TRBV15 to TRBJ1-5; 11 nucleotides line up with TRBD1. The CDR3 loop spans 19 amino acids. Unmatched junction bases numbered 12, after V lost 1 base and J lost 4 bases. Per the germline V gene, CDR1 is LNHNV and CDR2 is YYDKDF (reference sequence). The CDR3 sequence: CATSRGRDRGLLRNQPQHF. The DNA read from the CDR3 is TGTGCCACCAGCAGAGGGCGGGACAGGGGGTTACTTCGGAATCAGCCC.

In regard to this clone: The sequenced fragment ends 3 residues before the CDR3 boundary, so the rest is inferred from the germline J gene. The chain is built from TRBV19 and TRBJ1-5; the D is unclear. Germline V gene data show CDR1 as LNHDA and CDR2 as SQIVND (reference sequence). This CDR3 has 14 amino acids. Trimming removed 3 bases from V and 7 bases from J, with 13 bases in between. The CDR3 is CASSIKGRGQPQHF. CDR3 bases read: TGTGCCAGTAGTATTAAAGGGCGTGGACAGCCC.

As for this clone: The read stops 3 residues short of the end of the CDR3; the missing end is completed from the germline J gene. The chain couples TRBV4-2 to TRBJ1-5, with D possibly TRBD1 on 6 matching bases. The CDR3 runs to 15 residues. Per the germline V gene, CDR1 is LGHNA and CDR2 is YNFKEQ. Trimming removed 2 bases from V and 0 bases from J, with 8 bases in between. The CDR3 reads CASSQYRDSNQPQHF. The covered CDR3 bases are TGTGCCAGCAGCCAATACAGGGATAGCAATCAGCCC.

Points on this clone: The CDR3 is cut off 3 residues early in the read; its end comes from the germline J gene. In the same sample, other DNA sequences code for this CDR3. The chain is built from TRBV7-9 and TRBJ2-3, with no clear D. Germline values: CDR1 SEHNR, CDR2 FQNEAQ (reference sequence). The CDR3 consists of 13 residues. The CDR3 sequence is CSSSLDLRDTQYF. CDR3 bases read: TGTTCAAGCAGCTTAGATTTGAGGGATACG.